Following are 30 T cell receptor beta chains from one sample sequenced in a study of T cells in localized non-small cell lung cancer. Here immunoSEQ multiplex PCR was the method, and the copy in TCRdb shows in-frame clones only, minus some. The sample lists approximately 920 clones; around 19% were seen once. Sequenced material: normal lung tissue next to the tumor, taken before any cancer treatment. The receptor source for this set is a male donor aged 60 or older with stage III lung adenocarcinoma.

The table lists this clone with a few counts. The CDR3 sequence is CASSSGSYNEQFF. The CDR3 DNA is TGTGCCAGCAGTTCCGGCTCCTACAATGAGCAGTTCTTC. The V call is TRBV7-1, the J call TRBJ2-1, with unresolved D. TRBV7-1 is flagged as an ORF with uncertain function. There are 13 residues in the CDR3. Trimming left V 6 bases short and J 0 bases short, with 6 bases between.

This sequence joins TRBV15 and TRBJ2-6; D remains unclear. CDR3 size: 15 residues. Germline V gene lookup returns CDR1 LNHNV and CDR2 YYDKDF (reference sequence). Trimming stripped 3 bases from V and 0 bases from J, with 6 bases between. DNA of the CDR3: TGTGCCACCAGCAGGGGGTTCTCTGGGGCCAACGTCCTGACTTTC. Translating gives CATSRGFSGANVLTF.

V usage is TRBV6-8 and J usage is TRBJ1-2, with 8 nucleotides matching TRBD1. Germline V lookup: CDR1 MNHGY, CDR2 SAAAGT. CDR3 size: 17 residues. The trim removed 0 bases at V and 7 bases at J, leaving 13 bases unmatched. The CDR3 DNA sequence: TGTGCCAGCAGTTACTCGGGCAGGGGGCAGGTAAAGAGTGGCTACACCTTC. Its protein product is CASSYSGRGQVKSGYTF.

This clone has a handful of counts. CDR3 in DNA: TGTGCCAGCAGTCTAGACCCCACTGAAGCTTTCTTT. It yields the protein CASSLDPTEAFF. The rearrangement uses TRBV6-8 and TRBJ1-1; unclear D gene. V lost 5 bases, J lost 4 bases, and 8 bases lay in between. The germline V gene has CDR1 MNHGY and CDR2 SAAAGT. This CDR3 region has 12 residues.

This clone was picked up a small number of times. V usage is TRBV9 and J usage is TRBJ2-1, with TRBD2 matching 9 bases. Germline V gene lookup returns CDR1 SGDLS and CDR2 YYNGEE. J was trimmed by 7 bases and V by 3 bases; bases with no gene match: 11. This CDR3 is 16 amino acids long. The CDR3 here is CASSEGRGLARNEQFF. DNA for the CDR3: TGTGCCAGCAGCGAGGGACGGGGACTAGCCCGGAATGAGCAGTTCTTC.

J is TRBJ2-7 and V is TRBV18, with TRBD1 matching over 9 bases. Per germline, CDR1 KGHSH and CDR2 LQKENI. The CDR3 runs to 14 residues. V shed 3 bases and J 2 bases; nucleotides not matched to a gene: 2. Here the CDR3 DNA reads TGTGCCAGCTCACCCGGGACAGGGACCTACGAGCAGTACTTC. Amino acids: CASSPGTGTYEQYF.

This clone is labeled medium-sized. The rearrangement uses TRBV11-3 and TRBJ2-6; D is tentatively TRBD1 or TRBD2 (6 bases each). V dropped 6 bases and J dropped 3 bases, with 21 bases sitting between them. Germline values: CDR1 SGHNT, CDR2 YENEEA. CDR3 length: 18 residues. The DNA of the CDR3 is TGTGCCAGCAGTCCGACCGGGGGCTATCAGGGTGGGGCCAACGTCCTGACTTTC. It is translated as CASSPTGGYQGGANVLTF.

The V call is TRBV6-7, the J call TRBJ1-2; no clear D gene. TRBV6-7 is annotated as an ORF whose role is uncertain. The CDR3 spans 11 residues. Between the trimmed V and J ends, which lost 5 bases and 9 bases, there was a span of 10 bases. CDR3 DNA: TGTGCCAGCAGTAACGGTGCCCGCTACACCTTC. It codes for CASSNGARYTF.

V usage is TRBV5-1 and J usage is TRBJ2-7, with TRBD1 identical over 7 bases. The CDR3 is 14 residues long. Germline assignment: CDR1 SGHRS and CDR2 YFSETQ. After removal of 0 bases from V and 2 bases from J, the junction contained 2 bases not matched to a gene. CDR3 protein: CASSLEGATYEQYF. The CDR3 nucleotides read TGCGCCAGCAGCTTGGAGGGGGCGACCTACGAGCAGTACTTC. Based on the CDR3 plus reference TRBV5-1 and TRBJ2-7, the full variable domain is KAGVTQTPRYLIKTRGQQVTLSCSPISGHRSVSWYQQTPGQGLQFLFEYFSETQRNKGNFPGRFSGRQFSNSRSEMNVSTLELGDSALYLCASSLEGATYEQYFGPGTRLTVT.

This clone is judged medium-sized. V gene TRBV12-5 combines with J gene TRBJ2-3, with 7 bases identical to TRBD1. This CDR3 region has 13 residues. Germline V gene lookup returns CDR1 LGHNT and CDR2 FRNRAP. The CDR3 sequence is CASRTGATDTQYF. In nucleotides, the CDR3 is TGTGCCAGTCGAACAGGGGCGACAGATACGCAGTATTTT.

This chain joins TRBV10-2 and TRBJ2-3, with 9 positions matching TRBD2. Trimming took 5 bases from V and 2 from J; bases not matched to a gene: 5. Germline V gene lookup returns CDR1 WSHSY and CDR2 SAAADI. This CDR3 has 15 residues. The CDR3 bases are TGCGCCAGCAGTCAATCTAGCGGGATCACAGATACGCAGTATTTT. Its protein product is CASSQSSGITDTQYF.

This clone was picked up a small number of times. J is TRBJ2-7 and V is TRBV1; the table's TRBD2 call for D was not verified on the DNA. TRBV1 is a pseudogene segment. CDR3 length: 16 amino acids. The DNA of the CDR3 is TGCGCCAGCAGCCAAGACCACGGCGGGAGCTCCTACGAGCAGTACTTC. Its translation: CASSQDHGGSSYEQYF.

The chain uses TRBV11-3 and TRBJ1-4; TRBD1 matches 8 bases. The CDR3 covers 17 residues. CDR1 is SGHNT, CDR2 YENEEA, per germline. Trimming at V came to 4 bases and at J to 5 bases, leaving 12 bases not matched to a gene. The CDR3 DNA is TGTGCCAGCAGCTCCCCTGACAGGGGCTACCTCAATGAAAAACTGTTTTTT. Its translation: CASSSPDRGYLNEKLFF.

This clone is judged medium-sized. V is TRBV11-3 and J is TRBJ1-6, with 11 bases matching TRBD1. The CDR3 length is 15 residues. The V segment lost 5 bases and the J segment 9 bases; nucleotides outside the gene matches: 6. CDR1 and CDR2 (germline): SGHNT, YENEEA. The DNA for the CDR3 is TGTGCCAGCAGCCTGACGGGACAGGGGGTTTCACCCCTCCACTTT. It codes for CASSLTGQGVSPLHF. Full variable domain (remainder filled in from reference TRBV11-3 and TRBJ1-6): EAGVVQSPRYKIIEKKQPVAFWCNPISGHNTLYWYLQNLGQGPELLIRYENEEAVDDSQLPKDRFSAERLKGVDSTLKIQPAELGDSAVYLCASSLTGQGVSPLHFGNGTRLTVT.

This clone was found a few times. CDR3 sequence reads: CASSPSGGGGEQFF. CDR3 DNA sequence: TGTGCCAGCAGCCCCAGCGGCGGGGGCGGTGAGCAGTTCTTC. The chain is built from TRBV11-3 and TRBJ2-1; tentatively, D is TRBD2 (7 bases). The V gene's germline CDR1 is SGHNT and CDR2 YENEEA. The ends were cut back, 5 bases at V and 9 bases at J, with 17 bases in the middle. This CDR3 contains 14 residues.

A few counts support this clone. This sequence joins TRBV28 and TRBJ1-2; D is uncertain. The V gene's germline CDR1 is MDHEN and CDR2 SYDVKM. V was pared by 7 bases and J by 0 bases, with 12 bases between. This CDR3 comprises 14 residues. This CDR3 is CASKLQRANYGYTF. DNA for the CDR3: TGTGCCAGCAAGCTACAGCGCGCTAACTATGGCTACACCTTC.

This clone is labeled medium-sized. V gene TRBV6-8 combines with J gene TRBJ1-2; TRBD1 aligns across 10 bases. The CDR3 consists of 13 residues. From germline, CDR1 is MNHGY and CDR2 SAAAGT. V gave up 6 bases and J gave up 11 bases; unmatched junction bases: 9. DNA of the CDR3: TGTGCCAGCAGCACGACTAGGACAGGGGGGTACACCTTC. Translating it yields CASSTTRTGGYTF.

V usage is TRBV28 and J usage is TRBJ1-5; D unclear. The CDR3 totals 12 residues. V was cut by 5 bases and J by 4 bases, with 6 bases left in between. Germline V gene sequence: CDR1 MDHEN, CDR2 SYDVKM. The CDR3 loop is CASSDGNQPQHF. CDR3 bases: TGTGCCAGCAGTGACGGGAATCAGCCCCAGCATTTT.

This clone is categorized as large (0.1 to 1%). The V call is TRBV28, the J call TRBJ1-2, with 7 bases that match TRBD1. The CDR3 is 16 residues long. Germline lookup yields CDR1 MDHEN and CDR2 SYDVKM. Trimming cost V 5 bases and J 0 bases; bases outside gene matches: 9. CDR3 DNA: TGTGCCAGCAGTCCCCAGAAGACAGGGCCTAACTATGGCTACACCTTC. Its translation is CASSPQKTGPNYGYTF.

The chain is built from TRBV6-8 and TRBJ2-2; TRBD1 agrees at 10 bases. This CDR3 is built from 16 residues. Losses at the gene ends were 6 bases for V and 3 bases for J; bases not matched to a gene: 7. Germline assignment: CDR1 MNHGY and CDR2 SAAAGT. The DNA of the CDR3 is TGTGCCAGCAGCCCGGGGACAGGGGTCTACACCGGGGAGCTGTTTTTT. Amino acids: CASSPGTGVYTGELFF.

This clone was observed a few times. The CDR3 bases are TGCAGCGTCAGGGTGGGGGGGAACACTGAAGCTTTCTTT. Protein sequence: CSVRVGGNTEAFF. V and J are TRBV29-1 and TRBJ1-1, with a possible D match to TRBD1 (5 bases). The V end lost 6 bases, the J end lost 1 base, and 12 bases lay between the germline ends. Looked up from germline, CDR1 is SQVTM and CDR2 is ANQGSEA. The length of the CDR3 is 13 residues.

The chain recombines TRBV11-3 with TRBJ2-3; D assignment may be TRBD1 or TRBD2 (5 bases each). From germline, CDR1 is SGHNT and CDR2 YENEEA. Trimming cost V 3 bases and J 6 bases, with 16 bases left between them. The CDR3 is 15 amino acids. CDR3 bases: TGTGCCAGCAGCTTCGGATTCGGGACGGAGGATACGCAGTATTTT. It yields the protein CASSFGFGTEDTQYF.

CDR3 coding DNA: TGTGCCAGCAGACTAGCGGGAGGAGCTAATGAGCAGTTCTTC. This gives the protein CASRLAGGANEQFF. V gene TRBV9 combines with J gene TRBJ2-1; the match to TRBD2 covers 12 bases. Germline CDR1 is SGDLS and CDR2 is YYNGEE. This CDR3 spans 14 amino acids. J gave up 7 bases and V 5 bases, and 4 bases lay outside the gene matches.

This clone occurred a few times. The rearrangement links TRBV11-3 to TRBJ2-6; TRBD1 matches 9 bases. The CDR3 consists of 19 residues. V shed 5 bases, J shed 0 bases, and the junction held 11 bases outside the gene matches. Looked up from germline, CDR1 is SGHNT and CDR2 is YENEEA. The DNA of the CDR3 is TGTGCCAGCAGCCTGGGGGACGGGACAGGGTACTCTGGGGCCAACGTCCTGACTTTC. Translated, it gives CASSLGDGTGYSGANVLTF.

This clone was found a few times. The chain uses TRBV19 and TRBJ2-1; tentatively, D is TRBD2 (6 bases). V lost 1 base to trimming and J lost 7 bases, with 11 bases between them. The CDR3 totals 14 residues. The germline gives CDR1 LNHDA, CDR2 SQIVND (reference sequence). CDR3 loop: CASSIAGEINEQFF. The DNA for the CDR3 is TGTGCCAGTAGTATAGCGGGAGAGATAAATGAGCAGTTCTTC.

The chain joins TRBV29-1 to TRBJ2-2, with 12 bases fitting TRBD2. Germline V gene data show CDR1 as SQVTM and CDR2 as ANQGSEA. This CDR3 spans 19 amino acids. Losses at the gene ends were 3 bases for V and 6 bases for J; bases not matched to a gene: 17. The CDR3 DNA reads TGCAGCGTTGAGGGTGCTGCTAGCGGGAGGGCCTATGTATCCGGGGAGCTGTTTTTT. It specifies CSVEGAASGRAYVSGELFF.

The chain is built from TRBV6-8 and TRBJ1-1; TRBD1 is a possible D gene (5 bases). The CDR3 contains 15 residues. Germline V gene data show CDR1 as MNHGY and CDR2 as SAAAGT. V was trimmed by 7 bases and J by 4 bases, leaving 19 bases between them. The CDR3 protein is CASIYRSGGITEAFF. The CDR3 region has the DNA TGTGCCAGCATCTACAGGTCAGGCGGGATCACTGAAGCTTTCTTT.

This clone is large within its sample. The rearrangement joins TRBV6-8 to TRBJ1-1; D unresolved. The CDR3 has 13 residues. Germline CDR1 is MNHGY and CDR2 is SAAAGT. Trimming shortened V by 6 bases and J by 3 bases, and 11 bases separated the two germline ends. For the CDR3, the DNA is TGTGCCAGCAGAAAACCACAGCACACTGAAGCTTTCTTT. Its translation: CASRKPQHTEAFF.

The rearrangement links TRBV11-3 to TRBJ2-2; D may be TRBD1 or TRBD2 (6 bases each). Germline V lookup: CDR1 SGHNT, CDR2 YENEEA. The length of the CDR3 is 14 residues. Trimming cost V 5 bases and J 10 bases, with 17 bases left between them. The CDR3 DNA reads TGTGCCAGCAGCCCCGGGGGCTCCGCTATGGAGCTGTTTTTT. This gives the protein CASSPGGSAMELFF.

This clone was counted between two and nine times. This chain links TRBV11-3 with TRBJ2-7; TRBD1 matches at 10 bases. The CDR3 extends over 14 amino acids. V lost 5 bases, J lost 4 bases, and 5 bases stayed unmatched. Germline V gene sequence: CDR1 SGHNT, CDR2 YENEEA. This CDR3 reads CASSTGTGAYEQYF. In DNA, the CDR3 is TGTGCCAGCAGCACCGGGACAGGGGCGTACGAGCAGTACTTC.